Included here is one T cell receptor beta chain sequence, with context. Its target is unknown. This record belongs to a study of blood T cells in healthy people across ages. Per germline, CDR1 SQVTM and CDR2 ANQGSEA. Trimming stripped 4 bases from V and 1 base from J, with 9 bases between. The CDR3 spans 13 residues. A second PCR of 7 to 11 cycles used a sample-barcoded 5' primer and a J-beta primer mix. Each sample provided no less than 2.5 million CDR3-containing paired-end reads. TCRdb itself ran the 5' RACE reads through MiXCR, one entry per CDR3 protein. The table shows around 1.7 million distinct CDR3 sequences, with about 28% occurring only once. Study findings and constraints: Long-lived donors carried more naive CD4+ cells and greater diversity than aged donors.

The TCR originated in a woman younger than 45 in good health. Material: blood. The chain uses TRBV29-1 and TRBJ2-3; D gene unclear. The CDR3 sequence: CSVVVPGTDTQYF. CDR3 bases: TGCAGCGTTGTGGTCCCGGGCACAGATACGCAGTATTTT.